This T cell receptor (beta chain) was sequenced in a study of T-cell reconstitution after alpha-beta-depleted transplantation in children. Regarding the study as a whole: Where alpha-beta T cells came from about two months after transplant was reportedly several hundred expanded graft clones.

With regard to this clonotype: Its specificity is unknown.

Unique molecular identifiers tagged the TCRbeta library. Using its own MiXCR run on the PCR reads, TCRdb lists one record per CDR3 protein. The table lists approximately 980,000 distinct CDR3 sequences, about 30% of them singletons, with roughly 28% in the top ten. This specimen consisted of PBMCs, mostly from graft donor cells, obtained 360 days after TCRalphabeta/CD19-depleted stem cell transplant. This TCR was sampled from a boy younger than two who had a stem cell transplant for SCID, so the T cells may come from the graft donor.

In DNA form, the CDR3 reads TGCAGTGCTAGTTTACCAGCACTTCTGGGGGGCCATCAGCCCCAGCATTTT. Encoded protein: CSASLPALLGGHQPQHF. The chain combines TRBV20-1 with TRBJ1-5; D is possibly TRBD1 (6 bases). This CDR3 has 17 residues. The V gene's germline CDR1 is DFQATT and CDR2 SNEGSKA (reference sequence). Trimming took 3 bases from V and 5 from J, leaving 23 bases between them.